These 32 T cell receptor beta chains originate from one sample sequenced in a study of vaccination effects on CD4 cells after COVID-19. These receptors' antigens are unknown. The repertoire was sequenced with immunoSEQ multiplex PCR; TCRdb's copy has only in-frame clones and lacks some. The repertoire holds 20,000 to 25,000 clones, 60% to 75% seen once, with roughly 25% in the top ten. Sequencing in the ViraFEST assay came after antigen-specific CD4+ T cells had been expanded with viral peptide pools, which were used to stimulate PBMC. CD4+ T cells were isolated after 10 days of culture. None of the vaccinated had previously contracted SARS-CoV-2, and their nucleocapsid antibodies tested negative. The source was CD4+ T cells from PBMCs cultured with HCoV-NL63 spike peptides, collected before COVID-19 vaccination. Receptors were obtained from a human donor who received a COVID-19 vaccine.

The chain couples TRBV4-2 to TRBJ2-1; 7 bases map to TRBD2. This CDR3 is 16 amino acids long. Trimming cost V 4 bases and J 7 bases; bases outside gene matches: 13. Germline V gene data show CDR1 as LGHNA and CDR2 as YNFKEQ. Here the CDR3 DNA reads TGTGCCAGCAGCCCCTTAGCGGGCCGGGAAATTAATGAGCAGTTCTTC. It codes for CASSPLAGREINEQFF.

The chain recombines TRBV20-1 with TRBJ2-1; 7 nucleotides line up with TRBD2. This CDR3 has 13 residues. CDR1 DFQATT and CDR2 SNEGSKA come from the germline V gene (reference sequence). V was clipped by 3 bases and J by 5 bases; unmatched bases: 4. CDR3 protein: CSASWRGNNEQFF. The CDR3 nucleotides are TGCAGTGCTAGTTGGCGGGGGAACAATGAGCAGTTCTTC.

V is TRBV5-1 and J is TRBJ1-1; TRBD1 agrees at 7 bases. Trimming took 4 bases from V and 2 from J; bases not matched to a gene: 8. There are 15 residues in the CDR3. The germline V gene encodes CDR1 SGHRS and CDR2 YFSETQ. DNA for the CDR3: TGCGCCAGCAGCCCAACGCAGGGGGGAAACACTGAAGCTTTCTTT. This gives the protein CASSPTQGGNTEAFF.

The chain joins TRBV3-1 (or the pseudogene TRBV3-2) to TRBJ1-1, with D possibly matching TRBD1 (6 bases). Trimming removed 4 bases from V and 1 base from J, with 13 bases in between. The CDR3 spans 15 residues. Germline V CDR1 and CDR2: LGHDT, YNNKEL (reference sequence). This CDR3 reads CASSRPGGANTEAFF. CDR3 DNA: TGTGCCAGCAGCCGACCGGGGGGGGCGAACACTGAAGCTTTCTTT.

There are a few counts of this clone. The chain has TRBV18 and TRBJ1-2; perhaps TRBD1 as D (5 bases). The V and J ends lost 2 bases and 0 bases respectively, with 16 bases between them. This CDR3 comprises 17 residues. The germline CDR1 and CDR2 sequences are KGHSH and LQKENI. The CDR3 sequence: CASSPFDSSTTNYGYTF. The CDR3 region has the DNA TGTGCCAGCTCACCATTTGACAGCTCAACGACTAACTATGGCTACACCTTC.

The chain carries TRBV5-1 and TRBJ1-1; tentatively, D is TRBD1 (6 bases). Between the trimmed V and J ends, which lost 6 bases and 1 base, there was a span of 13 bases. The germline CDR1 and CDR2 sequences are SGHRS and YFSETQ. The CDR3 totals 14 residues. The CDR3 DNA follows: TGCGCCAGCACCTGGGGGGGGCCGAACACTGAAGCTTTCTTT. Amino acids: CASTWGGPNTEAFF.

This clone has just one count. V gene TRBV11-2 combines with J gene TRBJ2-1; unclear D gene. V shed 0 bases and J shed 0 bases, with 3 bases lying between them. Germline CDR1 is SGHAT and CDR2 is FQNNGV. The CDR3 covers 14 residues. Written as DNA, the CDR3 is TGTGCCAGCAGCTTAGATGGCTCCTACAATGAGCAGTTCTTC. It codes for CASSLDGSYNEQFF.

The gene calls are TRBV9 and TRBJ2-3; TRBD2 matches at 15 bases. There are 17 residues in the CDR3. The germline CDR1 and CDR2 sequences are SGDLS and YYNGEE. Trimming took 4 bases from V and 2 from J; bases not matched to a gene: 5. The CDR3 DNA reads as TGTGCCAGCAGCACCGGACTAGCGGGGGGGCCCACAGATACGCAGTATTTT. Its protein is CASSTGLAGGPTDTQYF.

This chain uses TRBV6-4 with TRBJ2-1, with D uncertain. Germline lookup yields CDR1 MRHNA and CDR2 SNTAGT. The V end lost 0 bases, the J end lost 6 bases, and 6 bases lay between the germline ends. The length of the CDR3 is 13 residues. The CDR3 reads CASSDSPSNEQFF. CDR3 DNA sequence: TGTGCCAGCAGTGACTCTCCGAGCAATGAGCAGTTCTTC.

CDR3 DNA: TGTGCCAGCAGTTTGTTGCCCGGGACAGGGGATCAGCCCCAGCATTTT. Translation gives CASSLLPGTGDQPQHF. The gene calls are TRBV28 and TRBJ1-5, with TRBD1 matching 10 bases. CDR1 and CDR2 (germline): MDHEN, SYDVKM. This CDR3 region has 16 residues. After removal of 3 bases from V and 5 bases from J, the junction contained 7 bases not matched to a gene.

V gene TRBV6-1 combines with J gene TRBJ1-1; 7 positions match TRBD1. The CDR3 runs 15 residues. V lost 6 bases, J lost 1 base, and 8 bases stayed unmatched. Germline CDR1 and CDR2: MNHNS and SASEGT. In DNA, the CDR3 is TGTGCCAGCAGATCCGGGGACAGCAAGAACACTGAAGCTTTCTTT. It encodes CASRSGDSKNTEAFF.

This clone was observed a handful of times. This rearrangement joins TRBV18 to TRBJ1-1, with D possibly TRBD1 on 5 matching bases. CDR1 is KGHSH and CDR2 is LQKENI in the germline V gene. V was cut by 2 bases and J by 0 bases, with 16 bases left in between. The CDR3 consists of 17 residues. This CDR3 is CASSPGRPGQVNTEAFF. DNA of the CDR3: TGTGCCAGCTCACCAGGTCGTCCAGGGCAGGTGAACACTGAAGCTTTCTTT.

The V and J genes are TRBV18 and TRBJ1-5, with TRBD1 matching 11 bases. J lost 6 bases, V lost 6 bases, and 7 bases had no gene match. Germline-derived CDR1 and CDR2 are KGHSH and LQKENI. The CDR3 runs 15 residues. The CDR3: CASSQGQGVSQPQHF. CDR3 in DNA: TGTGCCAGCTCGCAGGGACAGGGGGTGTCTCAGCCCCAGCATTTT. Full variable domain (outside the CDR3, taken from reference TRBV18 and TRBJ1-5): NAGVMQNPRHLVRRRGQEARLRCSPMKGHSHVYWYRQLPEEGLKFMVYLQKENIIDESGMPKERFSAEFPKEGPSILRIQQVVRGDSAAYFCASSQGQGVSQPQHFGDGTRLSIL.

There are a few counts of this clone. The V and J genes are TRBV7-8 and TRBJ1-3, with D uncertain. The CDR3 extends over 13 amino acids. Germline V CDR1 and CDR2: SGHVS, FQNEAQ. The germline V and J ends were trimmed by 5 bases and 4 bases, with 9 bases remaining between them. CDR3 loop: CASSQRFGNTIYF. The DNA for the CDR3 is TGTGCCAGCAGCCAGAGGTTCGGAAACACCATATATTTT.

This clone is deemed large (0.1 to 1%). The chain couples TRBV15 to TRBJ2-4; a possible D gene is TRBD1 (6 bases). V lost 8 bases to trimming and J lost 3 bases, with 11 bases between them. CDR1 LNHNV and CDR2 YYDKDF come from the germline V gene (reference sequence). This CDR3 spans 13 amino acids. The CDR3 sequence: CATSTGDKNIQYF. The CDR3, as DNA: TGTGCCACCTCGACAGGCGACAAAAACATTCAGTACTTC.

This clone was seen a single time. V is TRBV5-1 and J is TRBJ2-3; weak D call: TRBD1 (6 bases). The CDR3 totals 13 residues. Trimming removed 1 base at V and 3 bases at J, with 6 bases between. Germline CDR1 SGHRS, CDR2 YFSETQ. For the CDR3, the DNA is TGCGCCAGCAGCTTGCAGGGGACAGATACGCAGTATTTT. It codes for CASSLQGTDTQYF.

This chain joins TRBV6-2 or TRBV6-3 and TRBJ2-1; 9 nucleotides line up with TRBD2. This CDR3 has 17 amino acids. V lost 0 bases, J lost 4 bases, and 7 bases stayed unmatched. Germline CDR1 MNHEY, CDR2 SVGEGT. CDR3 sequence reads: CASSYSRGSGGYNEQFF. CDR3 nucleotide sequence: TGTGCCAGCAGTTACTCGAGGGGTAGCGGGGGATACAATGAGCAGTTCTTC.

This chain uses TRBV15 with TRBJ2-7; no clear D. V dropped 1 base and J dropped 5 bases, with 24 bases sitting between them. This CDR3 region has 18 residues. Per germline, CDR1 LNHNV and CDR2 YYDKDF (reference sequence). The CDR3 DNA sequence: TGTGCCACCAGCAGAGGGACCTATCCCTTCCCGCCGCGCGACGAGCAGTACTTC. This codes for CATSRGTYPFPPRDEQYF.

This chain links TRBV6-5 with TRBJ2-7; D gene uncertain. The CDR3 is made up of 13 amino acids. CDR1 is MNHEY and CDR2 is SVGAGI in the germline V gene. V lost 5 bases, J lost 4 bases, and 12 bases lay in between. CDR3 DNA: TGTGCCAGCAGTCGGCAACCGCCGTACGAGCAGTACTTC. The encoded protein is CASSRQPPYEQYF.

This clone has more than one count but fewer than ten. The chain employs TRBV5-4 and TRBJ1-2; tentatively, D is TRBD1 (6 bases). The length of the CDR3 is 13 residues. Trimming pared 4 bases from V and 3 bases from J, leaving 10 bases between. The V gene's germline CDR1 is SGHNT and CDR2 YYREEE (reference sequence). The CDR3 nucleotides are TGTGCCAGCAGCCCGGACAGCTACTATGGCTACACCTTC. Protein sequence: CASSPDSYYGYTF.

This chain joins TRBV6-2 or TRBV6-3 and TRBJ2-5; TRBD2 aligns across 10 bases. The germline V gene encodes CDR1 MNHEY and CDR2 SVGEGT. V gave up 4 bases and J gave up 1 base; unmatched junction bases: 3. This CDR3 spans 15 amino acids. The CDR3 DNA sequence: TGTGCCAGCAGTTCTAGCGGGGGCGTCCAAGAGACCCAGTACTTC. It encodes CASSSSGGVQETQYF.

The CDR3 protein is CASFDPGDTQYF. The CDR3 bases are TGTGCCAGCTTCGACCCGGGGGATACGCAGTATTTT. The V and J genes are TRBV6-5 and TRBJ2-3; D might be TRBD2 (5 bases). Looked up from germline, CDR1 is MNHEY and CDR2 is SVGAGI. The CDR3 is 12 amino acids. V lost 8 bases and J 6 bases, leaving 12 bases between the germline ends.

This sequence joins TRBV7-2 and TRBJ1-1; 9 bases align to TRBD1. The CDR3 is made up of 14 amino acids. The V gene's germline CDR1 is SGHTA and CDR2 FQGNSA. J lost 4 bases, V lost 5 bases, and 5 bases had no gene match. The CDR3 spells CASSAQGAGTEAFF. Written as DNA, the CDR3 is TGTGCCAGCAGCGCACAGGGGGCTGGCACTGAAGCTTTCTTT.

The rearrangement joins TRBV5-1 to TRBJ1-6; 10 positions match TRBD1. The ends lost 5 bases at V and 10 bases at J; junction bases unmatched: 6. This CDR3 spans 14 amino acids. Per the germline V gene, CDR1 is SGHRS and CDR2 is YFSETQ. The CDR3 is CASSSGTGDSPLHF. The CDR3 region has the DNA TGCGCCAGCAGTTCCGGGACAGGGGACTCACCCCTCCACTTT. The full variable domain, rest sourced from reference TRBV5-1 and TRBJ1-6, is KAGVTQTPRYLIKTRGQQVTLSCSPISGHRSVSWYQQTPGQGLQFLFEYFSETQRNKGNFPGRFSGRQFSNSRSEMNVSTLELGDSALYLCASSSGTGDSPLHFGNGTRLTVT.

This chain joins TRBV9 and TRBJ1-3; D possibly corresponds to TRBD1 (5 bases). The CDR3 covers 15 residues. Trimming took off 0 bases at V and 8 bases at J, with 15 bases between the two ends. Germline V CDR1 and CDR2: SGDLS, YYNGEE. The CDR3 here is CASSVEAGGVHTIYF. CDR3 DNA: TGTGCCAGCAGCGTAGAGGCGGGAGGGGTACACACCATATATTTT.

The chain is built from TRBV5-6 and TRBJ1-4; 9 bases line up with TRBD1. V was clipped by 3 bases and J by 7 bases; unmatched bases: 4. The CDR3 has 14 residues. Germline V gene data show CDR1 as SGHDT and CDR2 as YYEEEE. CDR3 nucleotide sequence: TGTGCCAGCAGCTGGGACAGGGCGGTTGAAAAACTGTTTTTT. This codes for CASSWDRAVEKLFF.

In its sample, this clone was seen a few times. The genes are TRBV9 and TRBJ2-2; D is perhaps TRBD1 or TRBD2 (6 bases each). CDR1 and CDR2 (germline): SGDLS, YYNGEE. CDR3 length equals 14 residues. Trimming shortened V by 4 bases and J by 10 bases, and 17 bases separated the two germline ends. DNA for the CDR3: TGTGCCAGCAGCCCTCGTCCCGGGGGCGAGGAGCTGTTTTTT. Protein: CASSPRPGGEELFF.

This clone has only a few counts. This chain uses TRBV7-2 with TRBJ1-2; 10 bases agree with TRBD1. Germline lookup yields CDR1 SGHTA and CDR2 FQGNSA. After removal of 5 bases from V and 7 bases from J, the junction contained 7 bases not matched to a gene. The CDR3 is made up of 14 amino acids. The CDR3 here is CASSPPGQGSGYTF. In nucleotides, the CDR3 is TGTGCCAGCAGCCCCCCGGGACAGGGGTCTGGCTACACCTTC.

The chain joins TRBV19 to TRBJ1-5; 7 nucleotides agree with TRBD1. Germline-derived CDR1 and CDR2 are LNHDA and SQIVND (reference sequence). V lost 3 bases to trimming and J lost 2 bases; unmatched junction nucleotides: 4. This CDR3 spans 15 amino acids. Here the CDR3 reads CASSMQGVGNQPQHF. The CDR3 DNA reads as TGTGCCAGTAGTATGCAGGGGGTAGGCAATCAGCCCCAGCATTTT. Together with reference TRBV19 and TRBJ1-5, the CDR3 gives the full variable domain: DGGITQSPKYLFRKEGQNVTLSCEQNLNHDAMYWYRQDPGQGLRLIYYSQIVNDFQKGDIAEGYSVSREKKESFPLTVTSAQKNPTAFYLCASSMQGVGNQPQHFGDGTRLSIL.

The J gene is TRBJ2-1, the V gene TRBV19; D remains unclear. Trimming removed 3 bases at V and 6 bases at J, with 12 bases between. The germline V gene encodes CDR1 LNHDA and CDR2 SQIVND (reference sequence). The CDR3 covers 14 residues. In nucleotides, the CDR3 is TGTGCCAGTAGTATCGGCTTGAGTTCCAATGAGCAGTTCTTC. The encoded protein is CASSIGLSSNEQFF.

The CDR3 reads CASRPGPYNEQFF. CDR3 DNA: TGTGCCAGCAGGCCGGGGCCTTACAATGAGCAGTTCTTC. This sequence joins TRBV27 and TRBJ2-1; D is tentatively TRBD1 or TRBD2 (5 bases each). Per the germline V gene, CDR1 is MNHEY and CDR2 is SMNVEV (reference sequence). V was trimmed by 6 bases and J by 4 bases, leaving 10 bases between them. The length of the CDR3 is 13 residues.

J is TRBJ2-3 and V is TRBV4-2; no reliable D call. Between the trimmed V and J ends, which lost 0 bases and 0 bases, there was a span of 4 bases. Germline V lookup: CDR1 LGHNA, CDR2 YNFKEQ. The CDR3 has 14 residues. This CDR3 reads CASSQDGSTDTQYF. The CDR3 DNA is TGTGCCAGCAGCCAAGATGGCAGCACAGATACGCAGTATTTT.